A single sample is the source of the 4 T cell receptor beta chains below, sequenced in a study of blood T cell repertoires in COVID-19. Sequenced by immunoSEQ multiplex PCR; TCRdb stores in-frame clones only, minus some. In the table there are some 62,000 clones, over 75% of which are singletons. Sequences were obtained from peripheral blood. The receptors come from a human donor in a cohort sampled during active COVID-19.

The rearrangement joins TRBV28 to TRBJ2-7, with 8 bases that match TRBD2. Per germline, CDR1 MDHEN and CDR2 SYDVKM. V lost 4 bases to trimming and J lost 1 base; unmatched junction nucleotides: 9. CDR3 length: 16 amino acids. CDR3 DNA sequence: TGTGCCAGCAGTTCGGGGGGGACTAGTAGTTCCTACGAGCAGTACTTC. It is translated as CASSSGGTSSSYEQYF.

With regard to this clone: The same CDR3 also results from other DNA sequences found in this sample. The chain uses TRBV2 and TRBJ2-5; 12 bases are shared with TRBD2. V was clipped by 1 base and J by 5 bases; unmatched bases: 5. Germline-derived CDR1 and CDR2 are SNHLY and FYNNEI. This CDR3 is built from 16 residues. The CDR3 nucleotides read TGTGCCAGCAGTGAAGGTCTAGCGGGGGGGCAGGAGACCCAGTACTTC. This codes for CASSEGLAGGQETQYF.

The chain employs TRBV7-2 and TRBJ2-4; D uncertain. Germline loops: CDR1 SGHTA, CDR2 FQGNSA. V was pared by 4 bases and J by 0 bases, with 7 bases between. The CDR3 is made up of 14 amino acids. This CDR3 is CASSSGLAKNIQYF. In nucleotides, the CDR3 is TGTGCCAGCAGCTCCGGTCTAGCCAAAAACATTCAGTACTTC.

The rearrangement uses TRBV7-8 and TRBJ1-1; 9 bases fit TRBD1. Germline V lookup: CDR1 SGHVS, CDR2 FQNEAQ. After removal of 4 bases from V and 0 bases from J, the junction contained 3 bases not matched to a gene. This CDR3 has 15 residues. The CDR3 coding sequence is TGTGCCAGCAGCTCACGGGACAGGGTGAACACTGAAGCTTTCTTT. Protein sequence: CASSSRDRVNTEAFF. The full variable domain, rest sourced from reference TRBV7-8 and TRBJ1-1, is GAGVSQSPRYKVAKRGQDVALRCDPISGHVSLFWYQQALGQGPEFLTYFQNEAQLDKSGLPSDRFFAERPEGSVSTLKIQRTQQEDSAVYLCASSSRDRVNTEAFFGQGTRLTVV.